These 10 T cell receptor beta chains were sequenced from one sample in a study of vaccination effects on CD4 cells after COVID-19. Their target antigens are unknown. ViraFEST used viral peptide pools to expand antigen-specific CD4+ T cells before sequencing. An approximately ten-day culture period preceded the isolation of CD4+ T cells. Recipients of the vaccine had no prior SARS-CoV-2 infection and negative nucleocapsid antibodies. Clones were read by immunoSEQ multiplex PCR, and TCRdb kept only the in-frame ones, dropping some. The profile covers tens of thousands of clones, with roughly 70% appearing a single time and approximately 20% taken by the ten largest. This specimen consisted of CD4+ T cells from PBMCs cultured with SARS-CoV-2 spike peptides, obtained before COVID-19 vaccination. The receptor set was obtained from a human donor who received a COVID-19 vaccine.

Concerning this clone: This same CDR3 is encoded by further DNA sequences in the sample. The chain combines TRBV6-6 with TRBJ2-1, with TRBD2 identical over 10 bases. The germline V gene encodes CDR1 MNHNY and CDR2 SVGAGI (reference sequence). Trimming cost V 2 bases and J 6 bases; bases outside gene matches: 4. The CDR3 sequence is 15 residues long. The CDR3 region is CASSYGASGSNEQFF. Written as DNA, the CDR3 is TGTGCCAGCAGTTACGGTGCTAGCGGGAGCAATGAGCAGTTCTTC.

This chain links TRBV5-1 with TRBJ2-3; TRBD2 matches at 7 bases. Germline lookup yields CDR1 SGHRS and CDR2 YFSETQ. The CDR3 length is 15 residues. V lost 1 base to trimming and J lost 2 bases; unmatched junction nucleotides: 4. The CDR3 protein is CASSLRGVVTDTQYF. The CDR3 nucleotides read TGCGCCAGCAGCTTGCGGGGGGTGGTCACAGATACGCAGTATTTT.

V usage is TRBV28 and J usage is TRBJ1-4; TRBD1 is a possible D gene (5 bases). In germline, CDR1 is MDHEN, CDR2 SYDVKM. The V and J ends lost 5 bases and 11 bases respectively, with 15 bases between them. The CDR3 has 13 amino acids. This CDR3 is CASSRGYGGKLFF. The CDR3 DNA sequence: TGTGCCAGCAGTCGGGGGTACGGAGGGAAACTGTTTTTT.

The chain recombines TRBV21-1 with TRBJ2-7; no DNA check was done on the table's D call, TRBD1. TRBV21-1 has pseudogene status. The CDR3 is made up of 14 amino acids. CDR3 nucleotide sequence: TGTGCCAGCAGCAAAGCGCGTCAGGTCTACGAGCAGTACTTC. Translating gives CASSKARQVYEQYF.

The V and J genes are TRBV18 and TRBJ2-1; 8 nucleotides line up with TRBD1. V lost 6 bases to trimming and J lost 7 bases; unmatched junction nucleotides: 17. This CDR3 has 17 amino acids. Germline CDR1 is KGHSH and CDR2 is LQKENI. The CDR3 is CASSRRTGNPWDNEQFF. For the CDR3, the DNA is TGTGCCAGCTCCAGACGGACAGGGAACCCTTGGGATAATGAGCAGTTCTTC.

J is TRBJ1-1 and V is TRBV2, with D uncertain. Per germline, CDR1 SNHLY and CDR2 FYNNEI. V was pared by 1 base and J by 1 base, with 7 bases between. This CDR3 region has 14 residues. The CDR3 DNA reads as TGTGCCAGCAGTGAAGGTCCTGCGAACACTGAAGCTTTCTTT. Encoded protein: CASSEGPANTEAFF. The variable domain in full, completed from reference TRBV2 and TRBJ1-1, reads EPEVTQTPSHQVTQMGQEVILRCVPISNHLYFYWYRQILGQKVEFLVSFYNNEISEKSEIFDDQFSVERPDGSNFTLKIRSTKLEDSAMYFCASSEGPANTEAFFGQGTRLTVV.

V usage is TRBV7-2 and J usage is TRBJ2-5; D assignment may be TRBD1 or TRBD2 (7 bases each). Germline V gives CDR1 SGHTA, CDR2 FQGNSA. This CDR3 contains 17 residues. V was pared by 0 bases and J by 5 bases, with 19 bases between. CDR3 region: CASSLAGRGGLRETQYF. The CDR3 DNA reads TGTGCCAGCAGCTTAGCGGGCAGGGGGGGGCTGAGGGAGACCCAGTACTTC. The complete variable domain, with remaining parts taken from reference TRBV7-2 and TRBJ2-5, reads GAGVSQSPSNKVTEKGKDVELRCDPISGHTALYWYRQSLGQGLEFLIYFQGNSAPDKSGLPSDRFSAERTGGSVSTLTIQRTQQEDSAVYLCASSLAGRGGLRETQYFGPGTRLLVL.

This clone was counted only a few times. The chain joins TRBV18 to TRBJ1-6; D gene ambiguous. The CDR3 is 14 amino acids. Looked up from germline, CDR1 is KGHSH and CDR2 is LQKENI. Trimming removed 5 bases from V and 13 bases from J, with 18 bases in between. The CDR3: CASSSGPGLGPLHF. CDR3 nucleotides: TGTGCCAGCTCATCCGGACCCGGGTTAGGGCCCCTCCACTTT.

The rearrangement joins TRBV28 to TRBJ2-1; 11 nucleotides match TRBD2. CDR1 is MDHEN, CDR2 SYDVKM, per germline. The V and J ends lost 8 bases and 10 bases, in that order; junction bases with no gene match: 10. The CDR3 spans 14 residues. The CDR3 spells CASGRSLAGGEQFF. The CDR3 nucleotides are TGTGCCAGCGGGAGAAGTCTAGCGGGAGGCGAGCAGTTCTTC.

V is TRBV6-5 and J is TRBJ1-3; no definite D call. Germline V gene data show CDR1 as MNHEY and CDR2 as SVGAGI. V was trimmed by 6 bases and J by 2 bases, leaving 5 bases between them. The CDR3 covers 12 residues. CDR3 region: CASRAAGNTIYF. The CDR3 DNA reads TGTGCCAGCAGGGCTGCTGGAAACACCATATATTTT.